Included here is one T cell receptor beta chain sequence, with context. Using immunoSEQ multiplex PCR, the repertoire was profiled, and TCRdb retains in-frame clones only, with some absent. This table holds millions of clones, just over 90% found once. The sample is drawn from a study of shared clonotypes between healthy human individuals. The CDR3 has 15 residues. Germline CDR1 reads SGHRS; CDR2 reads YFSETQ. V was clipped by 6 bases and J by 9 bases; unmatched bases: 12. Sequenced: naive CD4+ T cells sorted from blood. The subset was: CD45RA+ positively selected. V and J are TRBV5-1 and TRBJ2-1; 10 bases fit TRBD2. The TCR comes from a man between 18 and 29 years old in good health. The CDR3 bases are TGCGCCAGCACCCACGGGACTAGCGAAAAAACTGAGCAGTTCTTC. Its translation is CASTHGTSEKTEQFF.